This is a list of T cell receptor beta chains from one sample in a study of CD8+CD57+ T cells in acquired aplastic anemia. One entry per CDR3 protein, called by TCRdb with MiXCR from the reads. Found here are about 190,000 distinct CDR3 sequences, approximately 52% of them singletons; the top ten hold about 16%. Sample: sorted CD4+, CD8+, or CD8+CD57+ T cells (not recorded which) from PBMCs. Receptors originate from a human donor in good health, serving as a control. The CDR3 runs from the conserved cysteine through the conserved F or W. The order of the fields is D gene, J gene, V gene, CDR3 protein. The D gene is left open where the match is weak.

d_gene: .; j_gene: TRBJ1-2; v_gene: TRBV27; CDR3aa: CASSSRQPYGYTF
d_gene: .; j_gene: TRBJ1-3; v_gene: TRBV5-1; CDR3aa: CASSSGSGNTIYF
d_gene: TRBD1; j_gene: TRBJ2-7; v_gene: TRBV10-3; CDR3aa: CAISARDRVTYEQYF
d_gene: .; j_gene: TRBJ1-1; v_gene: TRBV3-1; CDR3aa: CASSSSVGEMNTEAFF
d_gene: .; j_gene: TRBJ2-5; v_gene: TRBV10-3; CDR3aa: CAISETRTVQYF
d_gene: TRBD1; j_gene: TRBJ1-5; v_gene: TRBV2; CDR3aa: CASSPGQGSNQPQHF
d_gene: .; j_gene: TRBJ1-4; v_gene: TRBV10-2; CDR3aa: CASSELAAGLNNEKLFF
d_gene: .; j_gene: TRBJ2-3; v_gene: TRBV20-1; CDR3aa: CSAPGLLADTQYF
d_gene: .; j_gene: TRBJ1-2; v_gene: TRBV29-1; CDR3aa: CSANLPNYGYTF
d_gene: .; j_gene: TRBJ2-5; v_gene: TRBV29-1; CDR3aa: CSVEKSGTQYF
d_gene: .; j_gene: TRBJ2-6; v_gene: TRBV20-1; CDR3aa: CSAVGRANVLTF
d_gene: TRBD1; j_gene: TRBJ1-1; v_gene: TRBV19; CDR3aa: CASSRGTGPEAFF
d_gene: .; j_gene: TRBJ2-7; v_gene: TRBV5-1; CDR3aa: CASSPISSSYEQYF
d_gene: TRBD1; j_gene: TRBJ1-3; v_gene: TRBV20-1; CDR3aa: CSARHRDRGRGNTIYF
d_gene: .; j_gene: TRBJ1-4; v_gene: TRBV5-1; CDR3aa: CASSSTGSTEKLFF
d_gene: .; j_gene: TRBJ1-1; v_gene: TRBV4-3; CDR3aa: CASSQDPSLLNTEAFF
d_gene: .; j_gene: TRBJ2-7; v_gene: TRBV7-2; CDR3aa: CASSLATIYEQYF
d_gene: .; j_gene: TRBJ2-5; v_gene: TRBV7-9; CDR3aa: CASSFVRDQETQYF
d_gene: TRBD2; j_gene: TRBJ2-2; v_gene: TRBV10-1; CDR3aa: CASSGPTSAGELFF
d_gene: .; j_gene: TRBJ1-1; v_gene: TRBV6-5; CDR3aa: CASSFAGVNTEAFF
d_gene: TRBD1; j_gene: TRBJ1-2; v_gene: TRBV4-3; CDR3aa: CASSQDLVGPTGRVHGYTF
d_gene: TRBD1; j_gene: TRBJ2-7; v_gene: TRBV7-8; CDR3aa: CASSEYVGQGAWEQYF
d_gene: TRBD1; j_gene: TRBJ1-1; v_gene: TRBV7-2; CDR3aa: CASSLRTGGSTEAFF
d_gene: .; j_gene: TRBJ2-7; v_gene: TRBV12-3/TRBV12-4; CDR3aa: CASSLPQGRDPEQYF
d_gene: .; j_gene: TRBJ1-1; v_gene: TRBV10-3; CDR3aa: CAISDSRATEAFF
d_gene: TRBD2; j_gene: TRBJ2-1; v_gene: TRBV10-2; CDR3aa: CASNAGTSGGAVYNEQFF
d_gene: .; j_gene: TRBJ1-2; v_gene: TRBV7-5; CDR3aa: CISVPEAYLTAKERLNYGYTF
d_gene: TRBD2; j_gene: TRBJ2-1; v_gene: TRBV9; CDR3aa: CASSLRGRDEQFF
d_gene: .; j_gene: TRBJ1-1; v_gene: TRBV5-8; CDR3aa: CASSFGGLGGAFF
d_gene: TRBD1; j_gene: TRBJ1-1; v_gene: TRBV12-3/TRBV12-4; CDR3aa: CASNQGGERGAFF
d_gene: .; j_gene: TRBJ1-3; v_gene: TRBV7-6; CDR3aa: CASSLGDTIYF
d_gene: .; j_gene: TRBJ1-6; v_gene: TRBV18; CDR3aa: CASSRANSPLHF
d_gene: .; j_gene: TRBJ1-5; v_gene: TRBV19; CDR3aa: CASSLNPGNGNQPQHF
d_gene: .; j_gene: TRBJ2-7; v_gene: TRBV5-8; CDR3aa: CASRYRDSYEQYF
d_gene: TRBD1; j_gene: TRBJ2-7; v_gene: TRBV6-2/TRBV6-3; CDR3aa: CASSYQERDRPTYEQYF
d_gene: TRBD1; j_gene: TRBJ2-3; v_gene: TRBV6-4; CDR3aa: CASSITLPGTGVTDTQYF
d_gene: TRBD1; j_gene: TRBJ2-2; v_gene: TRBV5-1; CDR3aa: CASSLGGQGSTGELFF
d_gene: TRBD1; j_gene: TRBJ2-7; v_gene: TRBV7-2; CDR3aa: CASRTGGIYEQYF
d_gene: .; j_gene: TRBJ2-5; v_gene: TRBV24-1; CDR3aa: CATSTAAQETQYF
d_gene: .; j_gene: TRBJ1-2; v_gene: TRBV14; CDR3aa: CASSLDGHVGDYTF
d_gene: TRBD2; j_gene: TRBJ2-1; v_gene: TRBV15; CDR3aa: CATSRDPGTSGGFATYNEQFF
d_gene: .; j_gene: TRBJ1-5; v_gene: TRBV20-1; CDR3aa: CSAAYPNPHTKGGQPQHF
d_gene: TRBD2; j_gene: TRBJ2-1; v_gene: TRBV24-1; CDR3aa: CATSDPGLAGGVQFF
d_gene: .; j_gene: TRBJ2-7; v_gene: TRBV28; CDR3aa: CASSSQGNEQYF
d_gene: .; j_gene: TRBJ2-7; v_gene: TRBV19; CDR3aa: CASSRTVSYEQYF
d_gene: .; j_gene: TRBJ2-3; v_gene: TRBV24-1; CDR3aa: CATSGGASLTDTQYF
d_gene: TRBD1; j_gene: TRBJ2-7; v_gene: TRBV9; CDR3aa: CASRIGTGGEQYF
d_gene: .; j_gene: TRBJ2-7; v_gene: TRBV6-5; CDR3aa: CASRVDRNPTYEQYF
d_gene: .; j_gene: TRBJ2-1; v_gene: TRBV7-2; CDR3aa: CASSLAISSYNEQFF
d_gene: .; j_gene: TRBJ1-5; v_gene: TRBV20-1; CDR3aa: CSARISGGQGDQPQHF
d_gene: .; j_gene: TRBJ2-1; v_gene: TRBV7-9; CDR3aa: CASSDGSGEGSYNEQFF
d_gene: .; j_gene: TRBJ1-5; v_gene: TRBV7-2; CDR3aa: CASSLTRVGEPQHF